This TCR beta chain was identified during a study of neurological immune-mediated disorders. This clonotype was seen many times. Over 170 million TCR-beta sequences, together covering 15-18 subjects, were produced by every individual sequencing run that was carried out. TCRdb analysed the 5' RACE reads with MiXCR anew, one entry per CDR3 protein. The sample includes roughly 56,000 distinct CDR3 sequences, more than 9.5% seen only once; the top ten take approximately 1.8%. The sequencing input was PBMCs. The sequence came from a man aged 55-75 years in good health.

CDR3 nucleotides: TGCAGTGCTAGAAGATCGGTAGCGGGGGGGTCGCGGGCCAAAAACATTCAGTACTTC. Its protein is CSARRSVAGGSRAKNIQYF. The chain carries TRBV20-1 and TRBJ2-4, with 11 bases fitting TRBD2. The CDR3 spans 19 residues. Trimming cost V 2 bases and J 1 base; bases outside gene matches: 13. Germline-derived CDR1 and CDR2 are DFQATT and SNEGSKA (reference sequence).